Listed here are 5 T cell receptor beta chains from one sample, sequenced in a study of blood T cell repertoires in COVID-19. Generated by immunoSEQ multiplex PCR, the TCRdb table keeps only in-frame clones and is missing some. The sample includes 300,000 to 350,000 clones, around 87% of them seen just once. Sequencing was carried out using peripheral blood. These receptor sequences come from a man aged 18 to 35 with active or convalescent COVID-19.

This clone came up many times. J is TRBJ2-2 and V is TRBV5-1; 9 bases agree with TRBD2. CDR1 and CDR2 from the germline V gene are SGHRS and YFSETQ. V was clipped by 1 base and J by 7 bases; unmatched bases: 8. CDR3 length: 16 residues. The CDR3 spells CASSLLFSGSSGELFF. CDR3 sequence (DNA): TGCGCCAGCAGCTTGTTGTTTAGCGGGAGTAGCGGGGAGCTGTTTTTT.

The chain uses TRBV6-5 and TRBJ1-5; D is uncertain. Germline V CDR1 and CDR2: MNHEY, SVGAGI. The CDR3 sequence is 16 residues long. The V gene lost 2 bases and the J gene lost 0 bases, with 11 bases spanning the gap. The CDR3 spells CASSYLMADSNQPQHF. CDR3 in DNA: TGTGCCAGCAGTTACCTTATGGCGGATAGCAATCAGCCCCAGCATTTT.

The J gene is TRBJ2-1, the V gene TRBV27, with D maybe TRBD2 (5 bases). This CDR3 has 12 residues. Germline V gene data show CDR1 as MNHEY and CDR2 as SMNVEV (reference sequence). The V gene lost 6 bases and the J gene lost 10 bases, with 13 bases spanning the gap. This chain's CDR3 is CASRFEGVEQFF. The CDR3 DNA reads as TGTGCCAGCAGATTTGAGGGCGTGGAGCAGTTCTTC.

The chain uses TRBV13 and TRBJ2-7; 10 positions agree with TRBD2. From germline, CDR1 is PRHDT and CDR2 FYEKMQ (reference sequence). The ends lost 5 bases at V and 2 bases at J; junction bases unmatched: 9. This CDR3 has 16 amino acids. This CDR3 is CASSAQVAGGAYEQYF. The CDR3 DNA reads TGTGCCAGCAGCGCCCAAGTAGCGGGGGGCGCCTACGAGCAGTACTTC.

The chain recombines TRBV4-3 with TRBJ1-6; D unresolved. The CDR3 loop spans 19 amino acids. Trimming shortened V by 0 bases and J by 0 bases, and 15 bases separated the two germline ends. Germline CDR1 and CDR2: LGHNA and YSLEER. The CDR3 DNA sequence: TGCGCCAGCAGCCAAGATCTAACAGTCGTTAGCTCCTATAATTCACCCCTCCACTTT. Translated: CASSQDLTVVSSYNSPLHF.